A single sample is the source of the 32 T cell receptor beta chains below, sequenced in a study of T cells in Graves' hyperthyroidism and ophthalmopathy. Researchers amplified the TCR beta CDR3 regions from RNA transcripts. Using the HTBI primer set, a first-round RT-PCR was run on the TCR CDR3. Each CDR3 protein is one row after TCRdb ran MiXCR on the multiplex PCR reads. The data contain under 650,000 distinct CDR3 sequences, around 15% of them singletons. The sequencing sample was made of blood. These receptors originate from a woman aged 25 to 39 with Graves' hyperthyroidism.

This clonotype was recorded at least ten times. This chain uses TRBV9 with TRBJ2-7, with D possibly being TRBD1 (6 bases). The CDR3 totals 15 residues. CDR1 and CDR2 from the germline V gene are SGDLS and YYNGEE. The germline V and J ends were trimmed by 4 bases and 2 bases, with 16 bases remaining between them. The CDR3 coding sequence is TGTGCCAGCAGCCCCAGGGGAATCGTCGCCTACGAGCAGTACTTC. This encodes CASSPRGIVAYEQYF.

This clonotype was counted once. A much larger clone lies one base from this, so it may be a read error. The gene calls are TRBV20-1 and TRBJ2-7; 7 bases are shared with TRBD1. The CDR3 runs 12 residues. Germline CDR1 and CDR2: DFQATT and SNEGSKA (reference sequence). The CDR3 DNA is TGCAGTGCTAGAGTTACAGGGGTAGAGCAGCACTTC. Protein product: CSARVTGVEQHF.

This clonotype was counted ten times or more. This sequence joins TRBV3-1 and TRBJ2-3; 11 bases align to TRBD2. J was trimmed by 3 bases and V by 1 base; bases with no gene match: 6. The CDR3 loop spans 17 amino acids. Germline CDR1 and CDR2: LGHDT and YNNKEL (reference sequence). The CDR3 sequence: CASSQVAGGPSTDTQYF. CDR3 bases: TGTGCCAGCAGCCAAGTAGCGGGAGGGCCCTCGACAGATACGCAGTATTTT.

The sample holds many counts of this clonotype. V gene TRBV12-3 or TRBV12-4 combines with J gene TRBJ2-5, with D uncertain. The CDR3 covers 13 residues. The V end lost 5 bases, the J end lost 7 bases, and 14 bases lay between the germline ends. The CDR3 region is CASSPHRTGTQYF. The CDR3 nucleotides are TGTGCCAGCAGTCCGCACCGGACGGGGACCCAGTACTTC.

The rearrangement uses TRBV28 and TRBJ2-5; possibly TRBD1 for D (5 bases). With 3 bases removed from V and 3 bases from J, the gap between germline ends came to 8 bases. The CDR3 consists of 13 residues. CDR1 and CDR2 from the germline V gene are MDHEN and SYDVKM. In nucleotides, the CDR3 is TGTGCCAGCAGTTTCGGACACGAAGAGACCCAGTACTTC. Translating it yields CASSFGHEETQYF.

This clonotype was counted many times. CDR3 region: CASRAVRGHSYEQYF. The CDR3, as DNA: TGTGCCAGCAGGGCCGTGCGGGGGCACTCCTACGAGCAGTACTTC. The V gene is TRBV28, the J gene TRBJ2-7; D may be TRBD2 (7 bases). The CDR3 loop spans 15 amino acids. Trimming took 6 bases from V and 0 from J, leaving 15 bases between them. Germline V gene data show CDR1 as MDHEN and CDR2 as SYDVKM.

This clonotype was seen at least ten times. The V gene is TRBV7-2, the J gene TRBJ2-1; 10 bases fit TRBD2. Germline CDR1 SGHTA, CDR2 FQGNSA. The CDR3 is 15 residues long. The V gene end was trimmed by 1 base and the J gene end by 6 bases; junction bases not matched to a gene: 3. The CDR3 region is CASSLVSGRSNEQFF. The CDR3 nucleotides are TGTGCCAGCAGCTTAGTTAGCGGGAGGAGCAATGAGCAGTTCTTC.

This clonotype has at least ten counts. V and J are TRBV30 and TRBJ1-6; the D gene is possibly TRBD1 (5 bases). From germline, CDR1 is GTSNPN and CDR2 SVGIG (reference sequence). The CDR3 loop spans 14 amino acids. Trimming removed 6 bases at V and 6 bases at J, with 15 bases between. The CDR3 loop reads CACPKRGSNSPLHF. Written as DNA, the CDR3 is TGTGCCTGCCCGAAGAGGGGCTCTAATTCACCCCTCCACTTT.

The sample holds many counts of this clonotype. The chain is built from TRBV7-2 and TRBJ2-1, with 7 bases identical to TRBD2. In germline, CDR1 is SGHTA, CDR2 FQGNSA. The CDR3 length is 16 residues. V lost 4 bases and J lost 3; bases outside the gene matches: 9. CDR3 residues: CASSSRTSEVYNEQFF. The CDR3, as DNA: TGTGCCAGCAGCTCCCGTACTAGCGAGGTCTACAATGAGCAGTTCTTC.

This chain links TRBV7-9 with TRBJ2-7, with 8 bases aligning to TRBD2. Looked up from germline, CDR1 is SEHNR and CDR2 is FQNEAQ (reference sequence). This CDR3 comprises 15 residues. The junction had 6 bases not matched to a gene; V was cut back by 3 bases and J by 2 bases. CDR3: CASSFILAVPYEQYF. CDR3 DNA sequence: TGTGCCAGCAGCTTTATACTAGCGGTACCCTACGAGCAGTACTTC. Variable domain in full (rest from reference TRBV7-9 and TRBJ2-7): DTGVSQNPRHKITKRGQNVTFRCDPISEHNRLYWYRQTLGQGPEFLTYFQNEAQLEKSRLLSDRFSAERPKGSFSTLEIQRTEQGDSAMYLCASSFILAVPYEQYFGPGTRLTVT.

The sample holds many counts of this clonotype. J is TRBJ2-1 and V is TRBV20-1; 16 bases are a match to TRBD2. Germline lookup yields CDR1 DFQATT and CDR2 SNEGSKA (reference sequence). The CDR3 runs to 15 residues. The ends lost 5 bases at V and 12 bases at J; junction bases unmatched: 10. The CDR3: CSASPGLAGGPGQFF. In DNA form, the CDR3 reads TGCAGTGCTTCACCGGGACTAGCGGGAGGGCCGGGGCAGTTCTTC.

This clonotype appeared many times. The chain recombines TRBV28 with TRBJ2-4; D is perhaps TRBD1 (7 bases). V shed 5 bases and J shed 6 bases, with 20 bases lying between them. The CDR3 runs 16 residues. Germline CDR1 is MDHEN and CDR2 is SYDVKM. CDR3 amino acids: CASSRGTAGGLNIQYF. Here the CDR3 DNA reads TGTGCCAGCAGTCGGGGGACAGCCGGGGGTCTAAACATTCAGTACTTC.

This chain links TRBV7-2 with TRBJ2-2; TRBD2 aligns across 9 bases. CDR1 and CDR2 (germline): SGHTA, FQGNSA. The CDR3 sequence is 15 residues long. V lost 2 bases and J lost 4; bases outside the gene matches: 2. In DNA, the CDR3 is TGTGCCAGCAGCTTAAGAGCGGGGGGCACCGGGGAGCTGTTTTTT. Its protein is CASSLRAGGTGELFF.

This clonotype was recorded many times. CDR3 residues: CAWSAQSTDTQYF. The CDR3, as DNA: TGTGCCTGGAGTGCCCAGAGCACAGATACGCAGTATTTT. This sequence joins TRBV30 and TRBJ2-3; D is unresolved. The V gene's germline CDR1 is GTSNPN and CDR2 SVGIG (reference sequence). The CDR3 runs 13 residues. Trimming left V 1 base short and J 0 bases short, with 5 bases between.

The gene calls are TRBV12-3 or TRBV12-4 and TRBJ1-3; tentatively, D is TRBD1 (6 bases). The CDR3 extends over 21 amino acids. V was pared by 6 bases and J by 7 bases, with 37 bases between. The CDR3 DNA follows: TGTGCCAGCAGCCCAGCCCCCAAGACTAGGACTCCAATCACAGGGTTGAACACCATATATTTT. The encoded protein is CASSPAPKTRTPITGLNTIYF.

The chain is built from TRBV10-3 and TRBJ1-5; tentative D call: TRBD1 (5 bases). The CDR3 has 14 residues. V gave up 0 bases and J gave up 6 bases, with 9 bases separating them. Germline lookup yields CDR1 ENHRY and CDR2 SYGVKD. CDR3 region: CAISESGGGQPQHF. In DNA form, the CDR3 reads TGTGCCATCAGTGAGTCGGGCGGGGGTCAGCCCCAGCATTTT.

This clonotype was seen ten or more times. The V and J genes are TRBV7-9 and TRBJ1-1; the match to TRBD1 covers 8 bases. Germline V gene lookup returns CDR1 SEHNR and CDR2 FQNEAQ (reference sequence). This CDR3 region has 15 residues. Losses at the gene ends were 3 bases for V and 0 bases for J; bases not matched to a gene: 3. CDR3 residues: CASSLTGALNTEAFF. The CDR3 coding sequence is TGTGCCAGCAGCTTGACAGGGGCCCTGAACACTGAAGCTTTCTTT.

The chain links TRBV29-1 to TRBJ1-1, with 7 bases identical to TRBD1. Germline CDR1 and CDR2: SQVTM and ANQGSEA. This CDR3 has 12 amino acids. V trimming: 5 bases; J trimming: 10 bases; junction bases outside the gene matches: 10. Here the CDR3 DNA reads TGCAGCGTTCCAGGGGGTCGTGGTGGAGCTTTCTTT. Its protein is CSVPGGRGGAFF. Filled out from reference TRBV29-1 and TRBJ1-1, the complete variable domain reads SAVISQKPSRDICQRGTSLTIQCQVDSQVTMMFWYRQQPGQSLTLIATANQGSEATYESGFVIDKFPISRPNLTFSTLTVSNMSPEDSSIYLCSVPGGRGGAFFGQGTRLTVV.

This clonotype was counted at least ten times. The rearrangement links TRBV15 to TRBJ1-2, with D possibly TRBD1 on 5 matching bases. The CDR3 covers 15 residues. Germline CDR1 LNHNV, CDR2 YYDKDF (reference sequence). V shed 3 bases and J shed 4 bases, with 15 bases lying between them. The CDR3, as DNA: TGTGCCACCAGCAGTCGCGACAGCCAAGGCTATGGCTACACCTTC. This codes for CATSSRDSQGYGYTF.

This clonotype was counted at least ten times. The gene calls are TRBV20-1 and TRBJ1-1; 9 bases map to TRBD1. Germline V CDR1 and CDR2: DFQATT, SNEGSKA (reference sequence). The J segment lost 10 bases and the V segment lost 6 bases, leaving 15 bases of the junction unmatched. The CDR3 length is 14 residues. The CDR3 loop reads CSARFTGTGLGAFF. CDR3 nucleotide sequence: TGCAGTGCGAGATTTACCGGGACAGGGTTAGGAGCTTTCTTT.

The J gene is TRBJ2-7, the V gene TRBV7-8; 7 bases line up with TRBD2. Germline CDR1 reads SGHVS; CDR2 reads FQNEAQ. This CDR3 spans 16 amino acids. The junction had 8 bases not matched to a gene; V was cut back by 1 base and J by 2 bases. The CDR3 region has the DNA TGTGCCAGCAGCTTAGTTCGGGCTAGCGGCCCCTACGAGCAGTACTTC. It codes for CASSLVRASGPYEQYF.

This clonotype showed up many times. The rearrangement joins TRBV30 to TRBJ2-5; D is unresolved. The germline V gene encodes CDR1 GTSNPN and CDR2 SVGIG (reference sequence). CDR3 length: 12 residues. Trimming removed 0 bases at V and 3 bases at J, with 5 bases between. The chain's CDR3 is CAWSVREETQYF. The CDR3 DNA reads TGTGCCTGGAGTGTACGGGAAGAGACCCAGTACTTC.

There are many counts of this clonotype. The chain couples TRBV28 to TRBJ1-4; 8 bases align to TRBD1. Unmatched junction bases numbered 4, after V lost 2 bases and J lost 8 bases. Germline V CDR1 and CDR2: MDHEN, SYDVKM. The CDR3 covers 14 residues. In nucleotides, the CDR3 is TGTGCCAGCAGTTTAATCAGGGGGCAAGAAAAACTGTTTTTT. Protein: CASSLIRGQEKLFF.

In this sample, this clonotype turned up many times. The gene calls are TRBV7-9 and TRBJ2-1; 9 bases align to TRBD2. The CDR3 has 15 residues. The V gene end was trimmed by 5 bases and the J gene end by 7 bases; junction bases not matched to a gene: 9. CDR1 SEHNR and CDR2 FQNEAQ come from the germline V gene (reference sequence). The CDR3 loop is CASSTKREVGNEQFF. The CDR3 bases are TGTGCCAGCAGCACCAAGCGGGAGGTCGGGAATGAGCAGTTCTTC.

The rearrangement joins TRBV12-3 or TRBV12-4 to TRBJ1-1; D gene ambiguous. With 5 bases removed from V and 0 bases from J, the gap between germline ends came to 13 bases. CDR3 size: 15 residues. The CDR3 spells CASSPPKKLNTEAFF. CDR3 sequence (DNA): TGTGCCAGCAGTCCCCCGAAGAAACTGAACACTGAAGCTTTCTTT.

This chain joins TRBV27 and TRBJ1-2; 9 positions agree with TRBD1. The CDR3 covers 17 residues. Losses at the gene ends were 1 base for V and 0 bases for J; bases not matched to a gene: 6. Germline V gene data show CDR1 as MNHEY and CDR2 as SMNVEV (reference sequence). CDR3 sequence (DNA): TGTGCCAGCAGTTTATTCCCCCGACAGGGGGCTAACTATGGCTACACCTTC. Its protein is CASSLFPRQGANYGYTF.

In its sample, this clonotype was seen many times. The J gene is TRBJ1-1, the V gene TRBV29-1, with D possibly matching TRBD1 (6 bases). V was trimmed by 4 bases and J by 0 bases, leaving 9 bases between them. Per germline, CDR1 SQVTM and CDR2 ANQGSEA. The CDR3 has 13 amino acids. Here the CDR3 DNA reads TGCAGCGTTGCTGGACAGATGAACACTGAAGCTTTCTTT. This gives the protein CSVAGQMNTEAFF.

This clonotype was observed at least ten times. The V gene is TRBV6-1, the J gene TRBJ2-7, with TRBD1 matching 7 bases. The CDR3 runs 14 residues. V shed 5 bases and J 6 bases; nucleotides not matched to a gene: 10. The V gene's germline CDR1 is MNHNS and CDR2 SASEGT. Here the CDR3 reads CASSLDPTGTEQYF. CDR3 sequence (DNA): TGTGCCAGCAGTCTAGACCCGACAGGGACCGAGCAGTACTTC.

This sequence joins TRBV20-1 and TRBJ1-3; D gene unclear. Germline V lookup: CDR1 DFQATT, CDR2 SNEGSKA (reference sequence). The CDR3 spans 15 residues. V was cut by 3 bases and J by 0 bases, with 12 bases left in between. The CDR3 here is CSASRHPSSGNTIYF. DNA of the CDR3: TGCAGTGCTAGTAGGCACCCAAGCTCTGGAAACACCATATATTTT.

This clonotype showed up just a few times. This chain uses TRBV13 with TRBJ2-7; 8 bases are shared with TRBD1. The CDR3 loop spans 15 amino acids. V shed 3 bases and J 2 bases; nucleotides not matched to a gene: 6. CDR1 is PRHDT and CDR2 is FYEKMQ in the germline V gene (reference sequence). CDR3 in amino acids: CASSFSGQETYEQYF. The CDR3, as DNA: TGTGCCAGCAGCTTCTCGGGACAGGAGACCTACGAGCAGTACTTC.

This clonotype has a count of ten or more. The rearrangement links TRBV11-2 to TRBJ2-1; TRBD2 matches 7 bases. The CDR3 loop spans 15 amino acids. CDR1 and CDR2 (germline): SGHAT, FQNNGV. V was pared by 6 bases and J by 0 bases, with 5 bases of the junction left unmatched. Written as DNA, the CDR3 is TGTGCCAGCAGACAAGCGGGAAGCTCCTACAATGAGCAGTTCTTC. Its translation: CASRQAGSSYNEQFF.

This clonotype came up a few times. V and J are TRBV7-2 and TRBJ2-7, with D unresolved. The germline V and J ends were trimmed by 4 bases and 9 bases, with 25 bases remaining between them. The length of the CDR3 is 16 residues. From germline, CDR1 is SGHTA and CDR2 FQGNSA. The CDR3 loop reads CASSSHAGLTRGGQYF. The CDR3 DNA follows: TGTGCCAGCAGCTCCCACGCCGGGCTAACCCGCGGTGGGCAGTACTTC.